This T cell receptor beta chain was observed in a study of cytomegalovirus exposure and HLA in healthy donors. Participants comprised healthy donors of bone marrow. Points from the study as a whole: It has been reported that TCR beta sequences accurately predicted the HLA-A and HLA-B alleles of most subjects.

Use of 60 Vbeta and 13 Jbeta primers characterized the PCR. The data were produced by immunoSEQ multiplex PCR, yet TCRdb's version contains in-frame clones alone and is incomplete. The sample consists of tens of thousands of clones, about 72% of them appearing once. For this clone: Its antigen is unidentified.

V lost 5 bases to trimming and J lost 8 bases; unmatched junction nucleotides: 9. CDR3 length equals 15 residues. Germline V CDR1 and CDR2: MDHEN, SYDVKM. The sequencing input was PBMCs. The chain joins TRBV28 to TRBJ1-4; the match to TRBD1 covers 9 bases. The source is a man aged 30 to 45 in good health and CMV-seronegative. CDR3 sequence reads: CASSHYRGLEEKLFF. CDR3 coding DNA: TGTGCCAGCAGTCATTACAGGGGGCTGGAGGAAAAACTGTTTTTT.